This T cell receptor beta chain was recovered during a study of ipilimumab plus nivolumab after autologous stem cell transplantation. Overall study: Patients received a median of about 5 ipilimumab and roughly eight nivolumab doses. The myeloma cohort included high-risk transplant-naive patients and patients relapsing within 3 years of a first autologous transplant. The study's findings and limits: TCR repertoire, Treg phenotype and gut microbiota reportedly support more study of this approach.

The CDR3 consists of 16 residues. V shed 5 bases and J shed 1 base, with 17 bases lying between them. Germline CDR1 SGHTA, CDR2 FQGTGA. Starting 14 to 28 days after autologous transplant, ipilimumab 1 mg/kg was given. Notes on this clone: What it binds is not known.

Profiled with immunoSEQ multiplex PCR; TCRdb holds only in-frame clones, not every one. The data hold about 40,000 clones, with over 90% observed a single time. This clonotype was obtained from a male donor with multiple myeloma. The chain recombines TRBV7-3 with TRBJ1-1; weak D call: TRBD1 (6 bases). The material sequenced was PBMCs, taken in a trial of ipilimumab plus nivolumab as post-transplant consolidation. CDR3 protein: CASSLRGGTKNTEAFF. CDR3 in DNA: TGTGCCAGCAGCCTGCGGGGGGGGACAAAGAACACTGAAGCTTTCTTT.